This T cell receptor beta chain was identified during a study of control samples from healthy donors and cancer patients. Sequenced by immunoSEQ multiplex PCR; TCRdb stores in-frame clones only, minus some. The sample lists 65,000 to 95,000 clones; more than 75% were seen once. V was shortened by 3 bases and J by 0 bases, with 9 bases between the two germline ends. CDR1 WNHNN and CDR2 SYGVQD come from the germline V gene (reference sequence). This CDR3 has 15 residues. Sequences were obtained from blood. This receptor was taken from a man aged 45-65 years in good health. The genes are TRBV10-1 and TRBJ2-1; D might be TRBD1 or TRBD2, each matching 5 bases. In DNA, the CDR3 is TGCGCCAGCAGTGACGGGGCGAGCTCCTACAATGAGCAGTTCTTC. Encoded protein: CASSDGASSYNEQFF.